Below, 27 T cell receptor beta chains from the same sample are listed, as sequenced in a study of T cells in localized non-small cell lung cancer. Sequencing used immunoSEQ multiplex PCR; TCRdb keeps in-frame clones, though not all of them. The sample has around 130,000 clones, about 90% seen once. Source: peripheral blood, taken before any cancer treatment. Receptors were obtained from a female donor aged 60 or older with stage I lung adenocarcinoma.

The chain uses TRBV10-3 and TRBJ2-7; a possible D gene is TRBD2 (5 bases). Germline V gene data show CDR1 as ENHRY and CDR2 as SYGVKD. The ends were cut back, 4 bases at V and 7 bases at J, with 8 bases in the middle. This CDR3 spans 11 amino acids. CDR3 sequence: CAISGTGEQYF. The CDR3 region has the DNA TGTGCCATCAGTGGAACGGGGGAGCAGTACTTC.

V and J are TRBV28 and TRBJ1-5; no definite D call. V lost 3 bases and J lost 7, with 7 bases in between. Germline loops: CDR1 MDHEN, CDR2 SYDVKM. There are 12 residues in the CDR3. Here the CDR3 reads CASSFERQPQHF. CDR3 sequence (DNA): TGTGCCAGCAGTTTTGAAAGGCAGCCCCAGCATTTT.

The CDR3 sequence: CASSLGLAASYEQYF. DNA of the CDR3: TGTGCCAGCAGCCTCGGACTAGCGGCTTCCTACGAGCAGTACTTC. The rearrangement links TRBV4-2 to TRBJ2-7, with 10 positions matching TRBD2. CDR1 LGHNA and CDR2 YNFKEQ come from the germline V gene. This CDR3 region has 15 residues. Trimming cost V 4 bases and J 1 base; bases outside gene matches: 4.

This chain uses TRBV7-6 with TRBJ1-3; D is unclear. V lost 1 base and J 4 bases, leaving 8 bases between the germline ends. The CDR3 has 14 amino acids. The germline V gene encodes CDR1 SGHVS and CDR2 FNYEAQ. In DNA, the CDR3 is TGTGCCAGCAGCTTAGGCGGGTTCGGAAACACCATATATTTT. Protein sequence: CASSLGGFGNTIYF.

The chain carries TRBV18 and TRBJ2-7; 9 positions match TRBD1. V dropped 0 bases and J dropped 5; count of bases not matched to a gene: 5. The CDR3 is made up of 15 amino acids. The germline gives CDR1 KGHSH, CDR2 LQKENI. The CDR3 loop is CASSPPTGGVDEQYF. For the CDR3, the DNA is TGTGCCAGCTCACCACCGACAGGGGGAGTCGACGAGCAGTACTTC.

V gene TRBV7-2 combines with J gene TRBJ2-2; D is ambiguous. There are 14 residues in the CDR3. The germline V gene has CDR1 SGHTA and CDR2 FQGNSA. V lost 5 bases to trimming and J lost 0 bases, with 7 bases between them. The DNA of the CDR3 is TGTGCCAGCAGCCTAGATTCGAACACCGGGGAGCTGTTTTTT. Its translation: CASSLDSNTGELFF.

The chain combines TRBV6-1 with TRBJ2-5; tentatively, D is TRBD2 (5 bases). Germline values: CDR1 MNHNS, CDR2 SASEGT. This CDR3 is built from 12 residues. V was pared by 7 bases and J by 1 base, with 7 bases between. The DNA for the CDR3 is TGTGCCAGCATTAGCGCCCAAGAGACCCAGTACTTC. Protein: CASISAQETQYF.

This chain uses TRBV19 with TRBJ2-7, with 8 positions matching TRBD1. In germline, CDR1 is LNHDA, CDR2 SQIVND (reference sequence). The CDR3 has 13 residues. The V and J ends lost 4 bases and 6 bases, in that order; junction bases with no gene match: 5. CDR3 residues: CASSTGQGGEQYF. The CDR3 DNA reads as TGTGCCAGTAGTACCGGACAGGGAGGCGAGCAGTACTTC.

The V call is TRBV10-2, the J call TRBJ2-1; D uncertain. The V gene's germline CDR1 is WSHSY and CDR2 SAAADI. CDR3 length: 13 amino acids. V shed 6 bases and J shed 2 bases, with 8 bases lying between them. For the CDR3, the DNA is TGCGCCAGCAGGCTCGACACCTACAATGAGCAGTTCTTC. Amino acid sequence: CASRLDTYNEQFF.

The rearrangement uses TRBV10-1 and TRBJ2-3; no clear D gene. The CDR3 runs 14 residues. The V gene's germline CDR1 is WNHNN and CDR2 SYGVQD (reference sequence). V gave up 7 bases and J gave up 4 bases, with 15 bases separating them. The CDR3 nucleotides read TGCGCCAGCACACAAACCCAAGGACCAGATACGCAGTATTTT. Its translation: CASTQTQGPDTQYF.

DNA of the CDR3: TGTGCCAGCTTCTTCGGGGCTAGCGGGACGCTTGAGCAGTTCTTC. Its translation: CASFFGASGTLEQFF. The chain has TRBV11-2 and TRBJ2-1; 9 bases line up with TRBD2. The V gene's germline CDR1 is SGHAT and CDR2 FQNNGV. This CDR3 contains 15 residues. V lost 8 bases, J lost 9 bases, and 14 bases stayed unmatched. Combining the CDR3 with reference TRBV11-2 and TRBJ2-1 gives the whole variable domain EAGVAQSPRYKIIEKRQSVAFWCNPISGHATLYWYQQILGQGPKLLIQFQNNGVVDDSQLPKDRFSAERLKGVDSTLKIQPAKLEDSAVYLCASFFGASGTLEQFFGPGTRLTVL.

This clone was observed a single time. The V gene is TRBV7-3, the J gene TRBJ2-3; D possibly corresponds to TRBD2 (6 bases). Between the trimmed V and J ends, which lost 3 bases and 6 bases, there was a span of 19 bases. The CDR3 extends over 16 amino acids. CDR1 is SGHTA and CDR2 is FQGTGA in the germline V gene. The CDR3 protein is CASSFGTPAGFDTQYF. The CDR3 DNA reads TGTGCCAGCAGCTTCGGGACTCCCGCCGGTTTCGATACGCAGTATTTT.

This chain connects TRBV7-2 to TRBJ2-7, with 7 nucleotides matching TRBD2. Unmatched junction bases numbered 5, after V lost 6 bases and J lost 6 bases. The CDR3 is 12 amino acids. Germline V CDR1 and CDR2: SGHTA, FQGNSA. The CDR3 DNA reads TGTGCCAGCAGGCCTTTAGCGGGCGAGCAGTACTTC. Residues: CASRPLAGEQYF.

As regards this clone: Distinct nucleotide sequences in the sample also encode this CDR3. V usage is TRBV9 and J usage is TRBJ2-3; either TRBD1 or TRBD2 may supply D (6 bases each). The CDR3 runs to 15 residues. Germline CDR1 reads SGDLS; CDR2 reads YYNGEE. Trimming stripped 0 bases from V and 1 base from J, with 9 bases between. CDR3 in DNA: TGTGCCAGCAGCGTAGCGGGGGCTCGCACAGATACGCAGTATTTT. It is translated as CASSVAGARTDTQYF.

The V call is TRBV27, the J call TRBJ2-7; 10 bases are shared with TRBD1. The V gene end was trimmed by 4 bases and the J gene end by 3 bases; junction bases not matched to a gene: 6. The CDR3 runs to 15 residues. Germline-derived CDR1 and CDR2 are MNHEY and SMNVEV (reference sequence). DNA of the CDR3: TGTGCCAGCAGTTCCGAATGGGACAGGGGCTACGAGCAGTACTTC. This encodes CASSSEWDRGYEQYF.

The CDR3 reads CASSVRDSGRGYTF. CDR3 nucleotide sequence: TGTGCCAGCAGCGTAAGGGACAGCGGCAGGGGCTACACCTTC. The J gene is TRBJ1-2, the V gene TRBV9; 7 bases line up with TRBD1. The J segment lost 8 bases and the V segment lost 1 base, leaving 8 bases of the junction unmatched. CDR3 length: 14 residues. Per the germline V gene, CDR1 is SGDLS and CDR2 is YYNGEE.

V and J are TRBV10-3 and TRBJ1-3; no clear D gene. This CDR3 region has 14 residues. V lost 6 bases to trimming and J lost 0 bases, with 9 bases between them. CDR1 is ENHRY, CDR2 SYGVKD, per germline. The CDR3 loop is CAISQSGSGNTIYF. The CDR3 DNA reads TGTGCCATCAGCCAAAGTGGCTCTGGAAACACCATATATTTT.

The DNA for the CDR3 is TGTGCCAGCAGTTTATCTCGGAACCGGGACAGCTATGGCTACACCTTC. Its protein is CASSLSRNRDSYGYTF. This chain links TRBV28 with TRBJ1-2; 7 positions match TRBD1. Germline V gene lookup returns CDR1 MDHEN and CDR2 SYDVKM. The CDR3 loop spans 16 amino acids. V lost 1 base to trimming and J lost 4 bases; unmatched junction nucleotides: 9.

A single count supports this clone. The chain joins TRBV2 to TRBJ2-7; D may be TRBD2 (5 bases). Germline CDR1 reads SNHLY; CDR2 reads FYNNEI. V was pared by 3 bases and J by 6 bases, with 9 bases between. This CDR3 has 12 amino acids. CDR3 loop: CASSERRVEQYF. DNA for the CDR3: TGTGCCAGCAGTGAGAGGCGGGTCGAGCAGTACTTC.

This clone was observed once. The chain combines TRBV5-6 with TRBJ1-1, with 12 nucleotides matching TRBD1. The CDR3 consists of 16 residues. The junction had 4 bases not matched to a gene; V was cut back by 3 bases and J by 1 base. Looked up from germline, CDR1 is SGHDT and CDR2 is YYEEEE. CDR3 sequence (DNA): TGTGCCAGCAGCTGGGGGACAGGGGGCCGGAACACTGAAGCTTTCTTT. This translates into CASSWGTGGRNTEAFF.

V usage is TRBV25-1 and J usage is TRBJ1-3; no clear D gene. The CDR3 totals 12 residues. The ends were cut back, 8 bases at V and 3 bases at J, with 8 bases in the middle. Germline V gene lookup returns CDR1 MGHDK and CDR2 SYGVNS. This CDR3 reads CASLSGGNTIYF. CDR3 DNA sequence: TGTGCCAGCCTCAGCGGTGGAAACACCATATATTTT.

In DNA, the CDR3 is TGTGCCAGCAGCTTAAGGGTTTCGTACACTGAAGCTTTCTTT. As protein: CASSLRVSYTEAFF. J is TRBJ1-1 and V is TRBV13, with D uncertain. Trimming left V 2 bases short and J 3 bases short, with 10 bases between. Germline CDR1 PRHDT, CDR2 FYEKMQ (reference sequence). The CDR3 loop spans 14 amino acids.

The CDR3 region is CAWKRTLLSYNSPLHF. CDR3 sequence (DNA): TGTGCCTGGAAACGGACACTGCTCTCCTATAATTCACCCCTCCACTTT. This sequence joins TRBV30 and TRBJ1-6; D may be TRBD1 (5 bases). CDR3 length: 16 residues. CDR1 GTSNPN and CDR2 SVGIG come from the germline V gene (reference sequence). V lost 4 bases, J lost 0 bases, and 13 bases lay in between.

V is TRBV28 and J is TRBJ2-5, with a tentative D call TRBD1 (6 bases). CDR3 size: 14 residues. V lost 4 bases and J lost 7, with 16 bases in between. CDR1 and CDR2 (germline): MDHEN, SYDVKM. In nucleotides, the CDR3 is TGTGCCAGCAGTTCTAGTCAAGGGGGTCGGACCCAGTACTTC. This encodes CASSSSQGGRTQYF.

The chain links TRBV28 to TRBJ2-7; D call uncertain. Germline V lookup: CDR1 MDHEN, CDR2 SYDVKM. This CDR3 spans 14 amino acids. V was clipped by 5 bases and J by 0 bases, with 11 bases between them. The CDR3 region is CASSIRAYSYEQYF. As DNA, the CDR3 is TGTGCCAGCAGTATCCGGGCCTACTCCTACGAGCAGTACTTC.

The chain combines TRBV9 with TRBJ1-1, with D tentatively TRBD1 (5 bases). The CDR3 is 16 residues long. Germline CDR1 and CDR2: SGDLS and YYNGEE. The V gene lost 0 bases and the J gene lost 0 bases, with 12 bases spanning the gap. The CDR3 is CASSVALQGMNTEAFF. CDR3 DNA: TGTGCCAGCAGCGTAGCCCTGCAGGGCATGAACACTGAAGCTTTCTTT.

The chain is built from TRBV19 and TRBJ2-1; D possibly uses TRBD1 or TRBD2 (5 bases each). CDR1 and CDR2 from the germline V gene are LNHDA and SQIVND (reference sequence). The CDR3 loop spans 14 amino acids. Trimming cost V 5 bases and J 5 bases, with 13 bases left between them. This CDR3 is CASSEARDHNEQFF. The CDR3, as DNA: TGTGCCAGTAGTGAGGCGAGGGACCACAATGAGCAGTTCTTC.